This TCR beta chain was obtained from a study of T-cell memory formation after mild COVID-19. Turning to the study itself: Largely donor-specific sequence clusters came from a couple of donors.

5'RACE primed at constant segments yielded TCR alpha and TCR beta cDNA libraries bearing sample barcodes and UMIs. TCRdb passed the 5' RACE reads through MiXCR, listing each CDR3 protein once. This sample has 350,000 to 550,000 distinct CDR3 sequences, with about a sixth found just once. General study points: In pre-infection memory, a portion of responding clones appeared, which suggested that cross-reactive memory joined. Clones contracting across day 15 to 85 had a balanced CD4/CD8 profile; later expanding clones leaned CD4+.

This clonotype was counted a few times. What it binds is not known. CDR3 length: 15 amino acids. Trimming removed 2 bases from V and 0 bases from J, with 10 bases in between. The source material was PBMCs or a T cell subset sorted from them (not recorded which). The clonotype comes from a young man who had mild COVID-19 (a few samples of this study predate the infection). Cell type and time point are not known. The chain combines TRBV12-3 or TRBV12-4 with TRBJ1-2; D gene ambiguous. CDR3 sequence: CASSLRRGSNYGYTF. The CDR3 coding sequence is TGTGCCAGCAGTTTAAGGCGGGGTTCTAACTATGGCTACACCTTC.